The present TCR beta chain was sequenced within a study of T cell clonotyping in hematopoietic cell transplantation. General study points: Cells were unsorted, so CD4 and CD8 contributions were not separated. Pathologically expanded recipient clonotypes increased progressively from day 30 to day 180 as diversity fell. Graft donor and pretransplant recipient Inverse Simpson Index values predicted broader posttransplant TCR diversity.

Details on this clone: Its antigen remains unidentified.

Looked up from germline, CDR1 is MNHEY and CDR2 is SVGAGI. CDR3 length equals 14 residues. The V end was cut by 0 bases, the J end by 3 bases, with 9 bases between. Here immunoSEQ multiplex PCR was the method, and the copy in TCRdb shows in-frame clones only, minus some. The sample records about 70,000 clones, around 94% being singletons. This TCR derives from a man in his fifties in good health. Some clones in this sample may be carry-over from other donors' samples. Sequencing input: peripheral blood mononuclear cells. The rearrangement links TRBV6-5 to TRBJ2-7, with D perhaps matching TRBD1 or TRBD2 (5 bases each). The CDR3 sequence is CASSYSRDHYEQYF. Here the CDR3 DNA reads TGTGCCAGCAGTTACTCGAGGGACCACTACGAGCAGTACTTC.